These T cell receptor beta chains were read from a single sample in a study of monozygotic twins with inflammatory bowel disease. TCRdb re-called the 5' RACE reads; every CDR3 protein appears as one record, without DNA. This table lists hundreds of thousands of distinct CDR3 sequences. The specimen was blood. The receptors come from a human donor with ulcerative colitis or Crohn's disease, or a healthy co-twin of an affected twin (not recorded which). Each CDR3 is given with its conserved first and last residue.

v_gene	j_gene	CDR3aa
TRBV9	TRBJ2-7	CASSVAETGSYEQYF
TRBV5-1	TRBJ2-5	CASRRNQETQYF
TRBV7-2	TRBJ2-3	CASSLLAGETDTQYF
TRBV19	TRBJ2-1	CASSIEGLAQGYNEQFF
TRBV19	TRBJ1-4	CASKGVLNEKLFF
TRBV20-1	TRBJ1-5	CSAAGDGNQPQHF
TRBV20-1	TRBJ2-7	CSAREGAHEQYF
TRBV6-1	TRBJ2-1	CASSLKPGTGVNEQFF
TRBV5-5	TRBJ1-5	CASSLNQGQPQHF
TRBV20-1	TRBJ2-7	CSAASPGQGAGEQYF
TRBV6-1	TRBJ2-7	CASSPGFDTSYEQYF
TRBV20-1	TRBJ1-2	CSVTDSTYGYTF
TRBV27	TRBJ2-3	CASSLRLGRDTQYF
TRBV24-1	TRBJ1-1	CATSKTGNTEAFF
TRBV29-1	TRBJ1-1	CSVEDWTDPNTEAFF
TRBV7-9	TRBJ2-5	CASSLVASGAQETQYF